A single sample gave rise to the 24 T cell receptor beta chains below, sequenced in a study of blood T cell repertoires in COVID-19 (dated by TCRdb to between 2020 and 2021). The library relied on the immunoSEQ multiplex PCR assay. Not all clones reach the TCRdb copy of this immuneACCESS table, which keeps in-frame sequences only. Checked studies attribute under half of the gap to unresolved V genes and leave the rest unexplained. Recorded for this sample are approximately 290,000 clones; approximately 83% of them occurred a single time. The ten largest clonotypes hold about 15% of the sample. Sequenced: peripheral blood. The receptors were sampled from a person in their 70s with COVID-19, enrolled during active disease.

This clone was observed once. The rearrangement joins TRBV3-1 (or the pseudogene TRBV3-2) to TRBJ2-5; TRBD2 might be the D (5 bases). The V gene's germline CDR1 is LGHDT and CDR2 YNNKEL (reference sequence). This CDR3 contains 15 residues. V dropped 1 base and J dropped 5 bases, with 14 bases sitting between them. The CDR3 DNA sequence: TGTGCCAGCAGCCAAGTGGCGGGCCCCAGGGAGACCCAGTACTTC. Translating gives CASSQVAGPRETQYF.

V usage is TRBV7-8 and J usage is TRBJ2-5; tentatively, D is TRBD2 (5 bases). CDR1 and CDR2 (germline): SGHVS, FQNEAQ. Trimming took 9 bases from V and 4 from J, leaving 15 bases between them. The CDR3 is 13 amino acids. The CDR3 protein is CASLFSGSETQYF. CDR3 nucleotides: TGTGCCAGTCTCTTTTCGGGGTCAGAGACCCAGTACTTC.

This chain joins TRBV24-1 and TRBJ1-4; D is unresolved. Between the trimmed V and J ends, which lost 2 bases and 7 bases, there was a span of 7 bases. CDR1 is KGHDR and CDR2 is SFDVKD in the germline V gene. CDR3 length: 13 residues. Written as DNA, the CDR3 is TGTGCCACCAGTGATTATAGATCTGAAAAACTGTTTTTT. As protein: CATSDYRSEKLFF.

The chain carries TRBV5-1 and TRBJ2-5, with D possibly matching TRBD1 (6 bases). Germline CDR1 SGHRS, CDR2 YFSETQ. The CDR3 extends over 14 amino acids. The ends were cut back, 0 bases at V and 1 base at J, with 7 bases in the middle. The CDR3, as DNA: TGCGCCAGCAGCTTGGGGACAGTCCAAGAGACCCAGTACTTC. Amino acids: CASSLGTVQETQYF. Using reference TRBV5-1 and TRBJ2-5 for the parts outside the CDR3, the full variable domain is KAGVTQTPRYLIKTRGQQVTLSCSPISGHRSVSWYQQTPGQGLQFLFEYFSETQRNKGNFPGRFSGRQFSNSRSEMNVSTLELGDSALYLCASSLGTVQETQYFGPGTRLLVL.

The V gene is TRBV4-1, the J gene TRBJ1-5; TRBD1 is a possible D gene (6 bases). The CDR3 extends over 19 amino acids. Per germline, CDR1 MGHRA and CDR2 YSYEKL. V lost 1 base to trimming and J lost 3 bases, with 22 bases between them. The CDR3 region is CASSQVWGQGTAANQPQHF. The CDR3 region has the DNA TGCGCCAGCAGCCAAGTGTGGGGACAAGGTACGGCGGCCAATCAGCCCCAGCATTTT.

J is TRBJ1-6 and V is TRBV7-9; perhaps TRBD1 as D (5 bases). The V gene lost 4 bases and the J gene lost 10 bases, with 17 bases spanning the gap. The CDR3 is 15 residues long. Germline CDR1 is SEHNR and CDR2 is FQNEAQ (reference sequence). Written as DNA, the CDR3 is TGTGCCAGCAGCTACACCCGGGACTGGGTCTCACCCCTCCACTTT. Translation gives CASSYTRDWVSPLHF.

The chain couples TRBV3-1 (or the pseudogene TRBV3-2) to TRBJ2-1; 11 nucleotides agree with TRBD1. The CDR3 totals 16 residues. V gave up 4 bases and J gave up 7 bases; unmatched junction bases: 9. CDR1 and CDR2 from the germline V gene are LGHDT and YNNKEL (reference sequence). The CDR3 protein is CASSPGTGGDYNEQFF. The CDR3 bases are TGTGCCAGCAGCCCCGGGACAGGGGGTGATTATAATGAGCAGTTCTTC.

This clone was seen a handful of times. The J gene is TRBJ1-2, the V gene TRBV15; 8 nucleotides align to TRBD1. Germline CDR1 LNHNV, CDR2 YYDKDF (reference sequence). The CDR3 length is 15 residues. J lost 4 bases, V lost 0 bases, and 4 bases had no gene match. CDR3 protein: CATSRENRGAYGYTF. CDR3 bases: TGTGCCACCAGCAGAGAGAACAGGGGGGCCTATGGCTACACCTTC.

CDR3 protein: CASSQRRQDGTGELFF. The CDR3 nucleotides read TGTGCCAGCAGCCAAAGGAGGCAGGATGGAACCGGGGAGCTGTTTTTT. This sequence joins TRBV11-2 and TRBJ2-2, with D maybe TRBD2 (5 bases). The CDR3 extends over 16 amino acids. The germline V gene has CDR1 SGHAT and CDR2 FQNNGV. V dropped 5 bases and J dropped 5 bases, with 18 bases sitting between them.

V is TRBV27 and J is TRBJ1-2; possible D gene TRBD1, 5 bases. The V and J ends lost 2 bases and 1 base respectively, with 11 bases between them. The V gene's germline CDR1 is MNHEY and CDR2 SMNVEV (reference sequence). This CDR3 comprises 15 residues. CDR3: CASSLKGRDNYGYTF. CDR3 sequence (DNA): TGTGCCAGCAGTTTAAAGGGGAGGGATAACTATGGCTACACCTTC.

This chain connects TRBV5-8 to TRBJ1-4, with TRBD1 matching over 7 bases. The germline V gene has CDR1 SGHTS and CDR2 YDEGEE. CDR3 length: 15 amino acids. The V segment lost 2 bases and the J segment 7 bases; nucleotides outside the gene matches: 8. Here the CDR3 DNA reads TGTGCCAGCAGCTTAGTGATCCCAGGGGGTGAAAAACTGTTTTTT. Amino acid sequence: CASSLVIPGGEKLFF. The whole variable domain, remainder taken from reference TRBV5-8 and TRBJ1-4, is EAGVTQSPTHLIKTRGQQATLRCSPISGHTSVYWYQQALGLGLQFLLWYDEGEERNRGNFPPRFSGRQFPNYSSELNVNALELEDSALYLCASSLVIPGGEKLFFGSGTQLSVL.

The chain is built from TRBV3-1 (or the pseudogene TRBV3-2) and TRBJ2-3, with 10 nucleotides matching TRBD2. V shed 1 base and J 3 bases; nucleotides not matched to a gene: 1. Germline CDR1 reads LGHDT; CDR2 reads YNNKEL (reference sequence). This CDR3 is 15 amino acids long. The CDR3, as DNA: TGTGCCAGCAGCCAAGGGACTAGCGGAACAGATACGCAGTATTTT. Translation gives CASSQGTSGTDTQYF.

The V gene is TRBV15, the J gene TRBJ2-1; 11 nucleotides match TRBD1. Trimming took 0 bases from V and 7 from J; bases not matched to a gene: 8. There are 17 residues in the CDR3. CDR1 and CDR2 from the germline V gene are LNHNV and YYDKDF (reference sequence). The CDR3 loop reads CATSRDLGTGGGNEQFF. The CDR3 DNA reads as TGTGCCACCAGCAGAGATCTCGGGACAGGGGGAGGAAATGAGCAGTTCTTC. The full variable domain, in which reference TRBV15 and TRBJ2-1 provide the parts outside the CDR3, is DAMVIQNPRYQVTQFGKPVTLSCSQTLNHNVMYWYQQKSSQAPKLLFHYYDKDFNNEADTPDNFQSRRPNTSFCFLDIRSPGLGDTAMYLCATSRDLGTGGGNEQFFGPGTRLTVL.

This chain connects TRBV27 to TRBJ1-6; D is undetermined. Germline CDR1 reads MNHEY; CDR2 reads SMNVEV (reference sequence). V was cut by 5 bases and J by 6 bases, with 5 bases left in between. The CDR3 is 12 residues long. CDR3 amino acids: CASSLPNSPLHF. The CDR3 DNA sequence: TGTGCCAGCAGTCTTCCTAATTCACCCCTCCACTTT.

The chain employs TRBV27 and TRBJ2-7; TRBD1 is a possible D gene (5 bases). This CDR3 has 16 amino acids. Germline CDR1 and CDR2: MNHEY and SMNVEV (reference sequence). V lost 3 bases and J 5 bases, leaving 20 bases between the germline ends. This CDR3 reads CASSFKTGKRVNEQYF. The CDR3 DNA is TGTGCCAGCAGTTTCAAAACAGGAAAAAGGGTTAACGAGCAGTACTTC.

This clone was detected only a few times. J is TRBJ1-6 and V is TRBV29-1; TRBD1 agrees at 7 bases. The trim removed 6 bases at V and 10 bases at J, leaving 9 bases unmatched. The CDR3 has 13 amino acids. The V gene's germline CDR1 is SQVTM and CDR2 ANQGSEA. The CDR3 sequence is CSVADRPPSPLHF. As DNA, the CDR3 is TGCAGCGTGGCGGACAGGCCTCCATCACCCCTCCACTTT.

The rearrangement joins TRBV28 to TRBJ2-5; 15 bases agree with TRBD2. The junction had 6 bases not matched to a gene; V was cut back by 3 bases and J by 4 bases. The CDR3 is 17 residues long. CDR1 is MDHEN, CDR2 SYDVKM, per germline. CDR3 coding DNA: TGTGCCAGCAGTTTGGGACTAGCGGGAGGACCGCGAGAGACCCAGTACTTC. Translating it yields CASSLGLAGGPRETQYF. Based on the CDR3 plus reference TRBV28 and TRBJ2-5, the full variable domain is DVKVTQSSRYLVKRTGEKVFLECVQDMDHENMFWYRQDPGLGLRLIYFSYDVKMKEKGDIPEGYSVSREKKERFSLILESASTNQTSMYLCASSLGLAGGPRETQYFGPGTRLLVL.

A single count supports this clone. V gene TRBV19 combines with J gene TRBJ2-7; TRBD1 agrees at 8 bases. CDR3 length equals 13 residues. Germline loops: CDR1 LNHDA, CDR2 SQIVND (reference sequence). J was trimmed by 4 bases and V by 4 bases; bases with no gene match: 3. Here the CDR3 reads CASSTGGWYEQYF. DNA of the CDR3: TGTGCCAGTAGTACAGGGGGCTGGTACGAGCAGTACTTC.

The chain uses TRBV6-5 and TRBJ1-6, with 7 positions matching TRBD1. CDR1 and CDR2 from the germline V gene are MNHEY and SVGAGI. Germline trimming cut 4 bases from V and 10 bases from J; bases unmatched to any gene: 7. There are 14 residues in the CDR3. CDR3 region: CASSFDRDNSPLHF. In nucleotides, the CDR3 is TGTGCCAGCAGTTTCGACAGGGACAACTCACCCCTCCACTTT.

This rearrangement joins TRBV29-1 to TRBJ2-5; 8 nucleotides match TRBD2. Germline CDR1 reads SQVTM; CDR2 reads ANQGSEA. The CDR3 sequence is 13 residues long. With V trimmed by 3 bases and J by 5 bases, 5 bases remained unmatched. The CDR3 sequence is CSVDGGALETQYF. In DNA form, the CDR3 reads TGCAGCGTTGACGGGGGGGCGTTGGAGACCCAGTACTTC.

This CDR3 reads CASSKRVNSPLHF. CDR3 nucleotide sequence: TGTGCCAGTAGTAAGAGGGTTAATTCACCCCTCCACTTT. The chain couples TRBV19 to TRBJ1-6, with unresolved D. The V end lost 4 bases, the J end lost 6 bases, and 7 bases lay between the germline ends. CDR1 LNHDA and CDR2 SQIVND come from the germline V gene (reference sequence). The length of the CDR3 is 13 residues.

V is TRBV7-8 and J is TRBJ2-1; D is uncertain. V gave up 1 base and J gave up 1 base, with 8 bases separating them. Germline CDR1 SGHVS, CDR2 FQNEAQ. The CDR3 covers 15 residues. CDR3 bases: TGTGCCAGCAGCTTAGATCTAGGTTCCTACAATGAGCAGTTCTTC. It specifies CASSLDLGSYNEQFF.

CDR3 loop: CASYEPAGELFF. The DNA for the CDR3 is TGCGCCAGCTATGAGCCCGCCGGGGAGCTGTTTTTT. V usage is TRBV5-1 and J usage is TRBJ2-2, with D hard to call. V was cut by 7 bases and J by 6 bases, with 10 bases left in between. The CDR3 covers 12 residues. Germline V lookup: CDR1 SGHRS, CDR2 YFSETQ. Full variable domain (rest looked up from reference TRBV5-1 and TRBJ2-2): KAGVTQTPRYLIKTRGQQVTLSCSPISGHRSVSWYQQTPGQGLQFLFEYFSETQRNKGNFPGRFSGRQFSNSRSEMNVSTLELGDSALYLCASYEPAGELFFGEGSRLTVL.

As to this clone: One end of the junction varies from germline; a read error may be responsible. This sequence joins TRBV28 and TRBJ1-2; tentative D call: TRBD1 (5 bases). Germline V CDR1 and CDR2: MDHEN, SYDVKM. The CDR3 consists of 9 residues. DNA of the CDR3: TGTGCCAGCAGGCGACAGCGCCTTTTC. Amino acid sequence: CASRRQRLF.